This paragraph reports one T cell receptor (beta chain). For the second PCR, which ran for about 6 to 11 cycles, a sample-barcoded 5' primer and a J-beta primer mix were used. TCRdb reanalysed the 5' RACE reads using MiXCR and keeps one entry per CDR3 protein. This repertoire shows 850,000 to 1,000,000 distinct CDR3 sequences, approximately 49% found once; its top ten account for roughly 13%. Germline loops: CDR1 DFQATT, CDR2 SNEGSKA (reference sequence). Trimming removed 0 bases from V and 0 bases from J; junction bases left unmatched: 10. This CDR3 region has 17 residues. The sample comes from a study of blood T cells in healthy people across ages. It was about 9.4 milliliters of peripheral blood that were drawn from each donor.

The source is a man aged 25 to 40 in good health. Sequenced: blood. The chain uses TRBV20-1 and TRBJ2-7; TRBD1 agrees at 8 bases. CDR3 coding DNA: TGCAGTGCTAGAGAGCCTCGGACAGGGCTTAGCTCCTACGAGCAGTACTTC. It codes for CSAREPRTGLSSYEQYF.